This TCR beta chain emerged from a study of OX40 agonist ivuxolimab in advanced cancers. Study as a whole: The dose-escalation cohort had hepatocellular carcinoma, melanoma, renal cell or head and neck cancer. Having had anti-PD-1, anti-PD-L1 or anti-CTLA-4 therapy before was allowed, and about 42% had some. Findings of the study overall: Averaged across samples, CD8+ T cells carried more expanded clones than CD4+ did.

Per the germline V gene, CDR1 is SQVTM and CDR2 is ANQGSEA. The CDR3 sequence is 13 residues long. V was clipped by 0 bases and J by 4 bases, with 9 bases between them. The data were produced by immunoSEQ multiplex PCR, yet TCRdb's version contains in-frame clones alone and is incomplete. The table lists tens of thousands of clones, over 90% of them singletons. Comments on this clone: Its cognate antigen is unknown.

This sample comprised CD4+ or CD8+ T cells sorted from blood, obtained in a trial of the OX40 agonist ivuxolimab. The TCR comes from an adult with an advanced solid tumor such as melanoma, head and neck, liver or kidney cancer. The chain is built from TRBV29-1 and TRBJ2-5; perhaps TRBD1 as D (5 bases). CDR3 residues: CSVEETQGETQYF. The CDR3 DNA is TGCAGCGTTGAAGAGACCCAGGGAGAGACCCAGTACTTC.